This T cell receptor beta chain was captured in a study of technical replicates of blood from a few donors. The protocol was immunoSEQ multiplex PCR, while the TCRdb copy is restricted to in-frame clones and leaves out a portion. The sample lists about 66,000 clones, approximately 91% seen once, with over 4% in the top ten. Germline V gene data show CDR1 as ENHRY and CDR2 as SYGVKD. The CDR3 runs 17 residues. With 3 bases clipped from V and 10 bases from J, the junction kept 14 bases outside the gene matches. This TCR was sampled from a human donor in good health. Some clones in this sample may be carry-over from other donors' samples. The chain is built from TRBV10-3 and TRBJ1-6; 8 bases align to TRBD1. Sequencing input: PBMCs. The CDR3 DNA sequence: TGTGCCATCAGTGACAAAAAGTTGACAGGGGCGGGATCACCCCTCCACTTT. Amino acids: CAISDKKLTGAGSPLHF.